This T cell receptor (beta chain) is drawn from a study of shared clonotypes between healthy human individuals. CD8 cells classed as naive were CD45RO-negative and positively selected for CCR7, excluding terminally differentiated effector memory CD45RA+ cells. Here immunoSEQ multiplex PCR was the method, and the copy in TCRdb shows in-frame clones only, minus some. The sample has around 2,000,000 clones, 85% to 95% seen once. The V segment lost 3 bases and the J segment 3 bases; nucleotides outside the gene matches: 1. CDR3 size: 14 residues. The germline CDR1 and CDR2 sequences are MNHEY and SMNVEV (reference sequence).

V and J are TRBV27 and TRBJ2-1, with 8 bases matching TRBD2. The sequenced sample consisted of naive CD8+ T cells from PBMCs. The sequence was obtained from a man aged 18-30 years in good health. Some clones in this sample may be carry-over from other donors' samples. CDR3 region: CASSLTSVYNEQFF. The CDR3, as DNA: TGTGCCAGCAGTTTGACTAGCGTCTACAATGAGCAGTTCTTC.